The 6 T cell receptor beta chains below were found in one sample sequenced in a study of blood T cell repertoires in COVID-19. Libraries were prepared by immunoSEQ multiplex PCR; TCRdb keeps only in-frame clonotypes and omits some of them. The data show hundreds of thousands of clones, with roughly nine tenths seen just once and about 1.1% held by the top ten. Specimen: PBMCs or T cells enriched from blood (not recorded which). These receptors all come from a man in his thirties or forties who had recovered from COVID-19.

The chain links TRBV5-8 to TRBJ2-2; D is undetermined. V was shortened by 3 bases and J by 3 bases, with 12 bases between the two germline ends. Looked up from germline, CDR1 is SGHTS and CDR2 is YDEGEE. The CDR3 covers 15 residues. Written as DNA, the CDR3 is TGTGCCAGCAGCTCCCGTGGGCGACACACCGGGGAGCTGTTTTTT. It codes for CASSSRGRHTGELFF.

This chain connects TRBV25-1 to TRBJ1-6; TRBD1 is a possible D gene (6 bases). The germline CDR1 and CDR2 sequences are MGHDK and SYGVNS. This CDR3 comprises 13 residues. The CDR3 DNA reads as TGTAGGGGGTCAGACTCCTATAATTCACCCCTCCACTTT. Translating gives CRGSDSYNSPLHF.

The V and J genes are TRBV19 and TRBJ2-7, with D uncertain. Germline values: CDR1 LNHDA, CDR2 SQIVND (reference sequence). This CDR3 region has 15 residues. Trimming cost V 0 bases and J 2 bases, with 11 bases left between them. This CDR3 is CASSIDRIGAYEQYF. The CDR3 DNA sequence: TGTGCCAGTAGTATAGATCGCATCGGTGCCTACGAGCAGTACTTC.

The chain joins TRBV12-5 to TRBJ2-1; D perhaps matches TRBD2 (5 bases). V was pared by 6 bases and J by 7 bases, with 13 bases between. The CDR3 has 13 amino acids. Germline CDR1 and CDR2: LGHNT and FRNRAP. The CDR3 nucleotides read TGTGCTAGTGGCTTGCCCGGCGGGAATGAGCAGTTCTTC. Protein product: CASGLPGGNEQFF.

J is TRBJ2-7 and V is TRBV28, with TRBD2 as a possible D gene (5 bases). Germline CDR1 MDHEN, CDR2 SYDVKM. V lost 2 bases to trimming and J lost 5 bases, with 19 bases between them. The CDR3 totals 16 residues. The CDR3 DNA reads TGTGCCAGCAGTTTAAACTACGGGGTGGTGGGAAACGAGCAGTACTTC. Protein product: CASSLNYGVVGNEQYF.

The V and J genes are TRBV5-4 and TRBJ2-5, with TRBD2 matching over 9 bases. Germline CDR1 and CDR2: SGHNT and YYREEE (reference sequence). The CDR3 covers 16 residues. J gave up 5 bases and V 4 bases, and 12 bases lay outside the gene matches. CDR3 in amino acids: CASSLGVAGETETQYF. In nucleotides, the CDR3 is TGTGCCAGCAGCCTCGGGGTAGCGGGAGAGACGGAGACCCAGTACTTC.